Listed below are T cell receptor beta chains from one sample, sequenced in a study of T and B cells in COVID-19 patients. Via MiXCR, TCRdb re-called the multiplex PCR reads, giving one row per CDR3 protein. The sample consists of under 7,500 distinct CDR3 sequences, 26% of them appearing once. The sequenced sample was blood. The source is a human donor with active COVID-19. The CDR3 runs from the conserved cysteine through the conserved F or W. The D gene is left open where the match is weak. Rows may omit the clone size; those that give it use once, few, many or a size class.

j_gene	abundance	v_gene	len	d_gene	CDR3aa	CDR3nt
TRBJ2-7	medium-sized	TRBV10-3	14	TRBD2	CAISETSAPYEQYF	TGTGCCATCAGTGAGACTAGCGCACCTTACGAGCAGTACTTC
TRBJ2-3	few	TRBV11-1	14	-	CASSLGLVTDTQYF	TGTGCCAGCAGCTTAGGACTCGTCACAGATACGCAGTATTTT
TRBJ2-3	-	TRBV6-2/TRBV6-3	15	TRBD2	CASILGTSGTDTQYF	TGTGCCAGCATCCTCGGGACTAGCGGCACAGATACGCAGTATTTT
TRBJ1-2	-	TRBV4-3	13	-	CASSQGVIYGYTF	TGCGCCAGCAGCCAAGGAGTAATCTATGGCTACACCTTC
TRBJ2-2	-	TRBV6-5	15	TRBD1	CASSRAGTGDGELFF	TGTGCCAGCAGCCGAGCCGGGACAGGGGACGGGGAGCTGTTTTTT
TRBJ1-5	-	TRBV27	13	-	CASAIYSNQPQHF	TGTGCCAGCGCGATATATAGCAATCAGCCCCAGCATTTT
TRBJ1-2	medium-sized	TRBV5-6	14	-	CASSLGENAYGYTF	TGTGCCAGCAGCTTGGGGGAGAACGCCTATGGCTACACCTTC
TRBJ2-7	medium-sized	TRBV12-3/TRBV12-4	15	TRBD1	CASTFTTGTAYEQYF	TGTGCCAGCACCTTTACGACCGGGACAGCCTACGAGCAGTACTTC
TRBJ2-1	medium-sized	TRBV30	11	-	CAWSRRNEQFF	TGTGCCTGGAGTCGCCGGAATGAGCAGTTCTTC
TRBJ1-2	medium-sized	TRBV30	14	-	CAWSVRSGTYGYTF	TGTGCCTGGAGTGTACGATCAGGGACCTATGGCTACACCTTC
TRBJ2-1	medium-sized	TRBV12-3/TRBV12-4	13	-	CASTPSLYNEQFF	TGTGCCAGCACCCCCTCACTTTACAATGAGCAGTTCTTC
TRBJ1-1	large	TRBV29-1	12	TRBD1	CSAPRQGTEAFF	TGCAGCGCACCTCGACAGGGGACTGAAGCTTTCTTT
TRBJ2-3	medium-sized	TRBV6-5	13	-	CASSYSHLDTQYF	TGTGCCAGCAGTTACTCCCACCTAGATACGCAGTATTTT
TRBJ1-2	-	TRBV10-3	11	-	CAISSGVGYTF	TGTGCCATCAGTTCAGGGGTAGGCTACACCTTC
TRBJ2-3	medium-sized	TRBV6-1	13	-	CATSRGPPDTQYF	TGTGCCACCTCTAGGGGACCCCCAGATACGCAGTATTTT
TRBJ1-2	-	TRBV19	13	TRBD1	CASETGGPYGYTF	TGTGCCAGTGAGACAGGGGGGCCGTATGGCTACACCTTC
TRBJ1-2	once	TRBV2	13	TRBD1	CAIGGDSLSGYTF	TGTGCCATAGGGGGGGACAGTCTGAGTGGCTACACCTTC
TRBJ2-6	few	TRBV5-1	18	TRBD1	CASSFTGTGFSGANVLTF	TGCGCCAGCAGCTTCACCGGGACAGGGTTTTCTGGGGCCAACGTCCTGACTTTC
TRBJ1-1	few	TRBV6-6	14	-	CASSYNFRTLEAFF	TGTGCCAGCAGTTACAATTTTAGGACATTAGAAGCTTTCTTT
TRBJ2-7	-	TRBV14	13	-	CASSQGYGYEQYF	TGTGCCAGCAGCCAAGGGTACGGCTACGAGCAGTACTTC
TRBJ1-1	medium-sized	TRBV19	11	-	CASSRNTEAFF	TGTGCCAGTAGCAGGAACACTGAAGCTTTCTTT
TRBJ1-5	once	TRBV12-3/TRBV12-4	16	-	CASSLGQGYNNQPQHF	TGTGCCAGCAGTTTGGGGCAGGGATATAACAATCAGCCCCAGCATTTT
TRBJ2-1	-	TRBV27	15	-	CASSPGVSWGDEQFF	TGTGCCAGCAGCCCAGGCGTCTCTTGGGGTGATGAGCAGTTCTTC
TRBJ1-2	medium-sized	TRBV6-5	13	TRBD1	CASSWDRIDGYTF	TGTGCCAGCAGTTGGGACAGGATAGATGGCTACACCTTC
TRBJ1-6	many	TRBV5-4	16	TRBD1	CASSLGSGTGYSPLHF	TGTGCCAGCAGCTTGGGCTCGGGGACAGGGTACTCACCCCTCCACTTT
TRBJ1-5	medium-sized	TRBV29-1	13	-	CSVGGPSNQPQHF	TGCAGCGTTGGTGGCCCTTCCAATCAGCCCCAGCATTTT
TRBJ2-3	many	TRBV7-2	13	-	CASTTWRTDTQYF	TGTGCCAGCACAACCTGGAGGACAGATACGCAGTATTTT
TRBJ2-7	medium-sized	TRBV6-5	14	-	CASSYSKVGNEQYF	TGTGCCAGCAGTTACTCGAAGGTAGGGAACGAGCAGTACTTC
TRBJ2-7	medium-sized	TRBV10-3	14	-	CAIRRPGRRYEQYF	TGTGCCATCAGGAGACCGGGCCGGAGGTACGAGCAGTACTTC
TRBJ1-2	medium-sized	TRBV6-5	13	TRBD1	CASSFGQGYGYTF	TGTGCCAGCAGTTTCGGACAGGGATATGGCTACACCTTC
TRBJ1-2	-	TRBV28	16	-	CASCASGDAANYGYTF	TGTGCCAGCTGCGCATCAGGGGACGCCGCTAACTATGGCTACACCTTC
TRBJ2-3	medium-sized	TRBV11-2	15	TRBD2	CASSLALAGADTQYF	TGTGCCAGCAGCTTAGCACTAGCGGGAGCCGATACGCAGTATTTT
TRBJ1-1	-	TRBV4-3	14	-	CASSQVASRTEAFF	TGCGCCAGCAGCCAAGTAGCATCCCGAACTGAAGCTTTCTTT
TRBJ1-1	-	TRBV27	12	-	CATVSVGTEAFF	TGTGCCACCGTGAGTGTGGGAACTGAAGCTTTCTTT
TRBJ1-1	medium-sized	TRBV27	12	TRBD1	CASSLDRDRPFF	TGTGCCAGCAGTCTCGACAGGGATCGACCTTTCTTT
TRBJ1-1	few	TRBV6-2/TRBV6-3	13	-	CASSYGENTEAFF	TGTGCCAGCAGTTACGGAGAAAACACTGAAGCTTTCTTT
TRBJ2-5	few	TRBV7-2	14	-	CASSPPLSLGTQYF	TGTGCCAGCAGCCCCCCGCTTAGCTTGGGGACCCAGTACTTC
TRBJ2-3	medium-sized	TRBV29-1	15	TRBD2	CSAHRREGRGDTQYF	TGCAGCGCCCACCGGCGGGAGGGTCGGGGAGATACGCAGTATTTT
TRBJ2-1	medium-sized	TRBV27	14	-	CATWRSPMRDEQFF	TGTGCCACCTGGCGGTCCCCAATGAGAGATGAGCAGTTCTTC
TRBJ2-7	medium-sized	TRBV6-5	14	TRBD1	CASRPPGQGGEQYF	TGTGCCAGCAGACCCCCGGGACAGGGAGGCGAGCAGTACTTC
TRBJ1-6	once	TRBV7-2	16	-	CASSLDGAGLGSPLHF	TGTGCCAGCAGCTTAGACGGGGCGGGGTTAGGGTCACCCCTCCACTTT
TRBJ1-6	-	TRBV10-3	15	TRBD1	CAISEWTGESSPLHF	TGTGCCATCAGTGAGTGGACAGGGGAGAGTTCACCCCTCCACTTT
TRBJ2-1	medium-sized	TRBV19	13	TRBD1	CASMDSGGNEQFF	TGTGCCAGTATGGACTCAGGGGGCAATGAGCAGTTCTTC
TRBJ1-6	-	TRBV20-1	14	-	CSARAGPDNSPLHF	TGCAGTGCTAGAGCAGGTCCGGACAATTCACCCCTCCACTTT
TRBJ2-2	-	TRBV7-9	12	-	CASPGVVGELFF	TGTGCCAGCCCTGGGGTGGTCGGGGAGCTGTTTTTT
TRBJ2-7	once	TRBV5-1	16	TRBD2	CASSLGTSSSSYEQYF	TGCGCCAGCAGCTTGGGGACTAGCAGTTCTTCCTACGAGCAGTACTTC
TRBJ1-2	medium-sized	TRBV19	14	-	CASSLGPWGYGYTF	TGTGCCAGTAGTCTCGGGCCTTGGGGCTATGGCTACACCTTC
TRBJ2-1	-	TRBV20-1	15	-	CSASSLGQAPFFKFF	TGCAGTGCTAGCTCCCTCGGACAAGCACCCTTCTTTAAGTTCTTC
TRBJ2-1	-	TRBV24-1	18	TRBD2	CATSDLPDGTRRNNEQFF	TGTGCCACCAGTGATTTGCCCGATGGGACTAGAAGGAACAATGAGCAGTTCTTC
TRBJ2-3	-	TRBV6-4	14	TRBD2	CASNLAGRTDTQYF	TGTGCCAGCAATTTAGCGGGACGCACAGATACGCAGTATTTT
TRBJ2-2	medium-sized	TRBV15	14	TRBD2	CATSRSGITGELFF	TGTGCCACCAGCCGTAGCGGGATCACCGGGGAGCTGTTTTTT
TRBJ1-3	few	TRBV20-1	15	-	CSARDSVVEGNTIYF	TGCAGTGCTAGAGATTCAGTGGTGGAAGGAAACACCATATATTTT